In its sample, the clone carrying this TCR beta chain was seen a few times. Antigen specificity is unknown. Every TCR cDNA molecule bore a unique molecular identifier. TCRdb ran MiXCR on the 5' RACE reads and lists one entry per CDR3 protein. The profile shows about 100,000 distinct CDR3 sequences, under 4.5% of them singletons. Trimming removed 0 bases at V and 0 bases at J, with 12 bases between. Germline V lookup: CDR1 SGHRS, CDR2 YFSETQ. The CDR3 totals 16 residues. This sample stems from a study of spatial heterogeneity in lung cancer. Study-level points and caveats: Ubiquitous expanded TCR counts tracked ubiquitous nonsynonymous mutations, and regional counts tracked regional ones. Tumor T cell coverage was estimated at around 7.4% for alpha and roughly 14% for beta chains. Mutation tallies in tumors tracked expanded intratumoral alpha and beta TCR counts.

Documented time point: sample taken at primary tumor resection. The source of this sequence is a male donor with early-stage non-small cell lung cancer. V is TRBV5-1 and J is TRBJ1-1; maybe TRBD1 (5 bases). The sample here was lung tumor tissue, taken at surgery. The DNA of the CDR3 is TGCGCCAGCAGCTTGGTGGGGGGTCTGATGAACACTGAAGCTTTCTTT. Its protein is CASSLVGGLMNTEAFF.